These T cell receptor beta chains were read from a single sample in a study of T cells expressing NK-cell markers. TCRdb reprocessed the 5' RACE reads; each CDR3 protein has one entry and no DNA is given. The sample is made up of around 280,000 distinct CDR3 sequences, and the top ten hold about 0.4% of it. Source material: blood T cells: a sorted CD56 or NKG2C T cell subset, CD4+ or CD8+ T cells, or bulk PBMC T cells (not recorded which). These receptors all stem from a man aged 18 to 30 in good health. The CDR3 runs from the conserved cysteine through the conserved F or W.

cdr3_aa: CASYTGLAGMGQFF
v_call: TRBV18
j_call: TRBJ2-1

cdr3_aa: CASSYSRDSTRGTQYF
v_call: TRBV6-5
j_call: TRBJ2-3

cdr3_aa: CASSFGTGFSGELFF
v_call: TRBV12-3/TRBV12-4
j_call: TRBJ2-2

cdr3_aa: CASSTGGPYIQYF
v_call: TRBV12-3/TRBV12-4
j_call: TRBJ2-4

cdr3_aa: CASSLLSEDTQYF
v_call: TRBV5-4
j_call: TRBJ2-3

cdr3_aa: CASTGTSGSYNEQFF
v_call: TRBV5-6
j_call: TRBJ2-1

cdr3_aa: CSAKPTGLAGPTDTQYF
v_call: TRBV20-1
j_call: TRBJ2-3

cdr3_aa: CASMEPGQRETQYF
v_call: TRBV10-2
j_call: TRBJ2-5

cdr3_aa: CSAGKASGTSTDTQYF
v_call: TRBV20-1
j_call: TRBJ2-3

cdr3_aa: CASSSPWAPGYEQYF
v_call: TRBV12-3/TRBV12-4
j_call: TRBJ2-7

cdr3_aa: CASSYSAGGAGEQYF
v_call: TRBV6-5
j_call: TRBJ2-7

cdr3_aa: CASSRAQLHSPLHF
v_call: TRBV27
j_call: TRBJ1-6

cdr3_aa: CASSARTGGNEQFF
v_call: TRBV4-3
j_call: TRBJ2-1

cdr3_aa: CSARTADRGVNQPQHF
v_call: TRBV20-1
j_call: TRBJ1-5

cdr3_aa: CSVDGASGANVLTF
v_call: TRBV29-1
j_call: TRBJ2-6

cdr3_aa: CASSTGLAGSFETQYF
v_call: TRBV19
j_call: TRBJ2-5

cdr3_aa: CASQFRSSYNSPLHF
v_call: TRBV6-2/TRBV6-3
j_call: TRBJ1-6

cdr3_aa: CASSGLRDRGTYGYTF
v_call: TRBV12-3/TRBV12-4
j_call: TRBJ1-2

cdr3_aa: CSVVSLGAVYNEQFF
v_call: TRBV29-1
j_call: TRBJ2-1

cdr3_aa: CAMGGVGGFSEQFF
v_call: TRBV27
j_call: TRBJ2-1

cdr3_aa: CASSSRGGTNQPQHF
v_call: TRBV6-1
j_call: TRBJ1-5

cdr3_aa: CSAKTSGRALQETQYF
v_call: TRBV20-1
j_call: TRBJ2-5